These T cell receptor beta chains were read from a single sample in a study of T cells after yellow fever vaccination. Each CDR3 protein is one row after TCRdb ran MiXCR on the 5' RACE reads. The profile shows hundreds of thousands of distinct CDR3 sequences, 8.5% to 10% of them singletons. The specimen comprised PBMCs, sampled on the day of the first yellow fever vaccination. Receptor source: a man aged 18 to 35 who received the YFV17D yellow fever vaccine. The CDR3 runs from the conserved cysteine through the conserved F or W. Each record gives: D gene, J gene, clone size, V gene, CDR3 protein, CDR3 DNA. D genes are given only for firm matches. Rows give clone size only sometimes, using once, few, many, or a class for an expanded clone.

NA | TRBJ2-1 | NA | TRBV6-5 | CAVGADEQFF | TGTGCCGTGGGGGCCGATGAGCAGTTCTTC
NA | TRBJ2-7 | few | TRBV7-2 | CASSLMSFSSYEQYF | TGTGCCAGCAGCTTAATGAGCTTCTCTAGCTACGAGCAGTACTTC
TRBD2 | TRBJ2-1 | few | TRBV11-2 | CASSTWGSGGYNEQFF | TGTGCCAGCAGCACGTGGGGTAGCGGGGGCTACAATGAGCAGTTCTTC
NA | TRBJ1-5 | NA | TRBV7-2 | CASSFAVHPQPQHF | TGTGCCAGCAGCTTCGCCGTCCACCCACAGCCCCAGCATTTT
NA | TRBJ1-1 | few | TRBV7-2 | CASSVIGGLTEAFF | TGTGCCAGCAGCGTAATTGGGGGGCTAACTGAAGCTTTCTTT
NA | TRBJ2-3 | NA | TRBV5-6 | CASRSISGTDTQYF | TGTGCCAGCAGATCCATTTCGGGCACAGATACGCAGTATTTT
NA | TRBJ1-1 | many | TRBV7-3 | CASSLDRETEAFF | TGTGCCAGCAGTTTAGATAGGGAAACTGAAGCTTTCTTT
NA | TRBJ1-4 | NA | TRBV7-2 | CASRGGNDEKLFF | TGTGCCAGCAGGGGAGGGAACGATGAAAAACTGTTTTTT
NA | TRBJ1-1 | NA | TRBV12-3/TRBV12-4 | CASRTGRNTEAFF | TGTGCCAGCAGAACCGGGAGGAACACTGAAGCTTTCTTT
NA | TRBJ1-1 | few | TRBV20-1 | CSATTAGMGTEAFF | TGCAGTGCAACAACAGCAGGGATGGGCACTGAAGCTTTCTTT
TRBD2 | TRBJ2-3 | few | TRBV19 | CASSPRLAALHTQYF | TGTGCCAGTAGTCCTCGACTAGCGGCTCTTCATACGCAGTATTTT
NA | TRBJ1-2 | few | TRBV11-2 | CASSSLDLHGYTF | TGTGCCAGCAGCTCTCTCGATCTCCATGGCTACACCTTC
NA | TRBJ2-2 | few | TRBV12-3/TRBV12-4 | CASGSRGDTGELFF | TGTGCCAGCGGGTCCCGGGGAGACACCGGGGAGCTGTTTTTT
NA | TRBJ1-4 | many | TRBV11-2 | CASSRSNPGWEGGMEKLFF | TGTGCCAGCAGCCGATCCAACCCGGGCTGGGAGGGGGGGATGGAAAAACTGTTTTTT
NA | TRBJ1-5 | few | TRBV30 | CAWSLDGNQPQHF | TGTGCCTGGAGTTTAGACGGCAATCAGCCCCAGCATTTT
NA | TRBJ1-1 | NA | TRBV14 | CASSQVSYGRAFF | TGTGCCAGCAGCCAAGTTTCCTACGGAAGAGCTTTCTTT
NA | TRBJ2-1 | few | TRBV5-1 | CASSSQGLLSNEQFF | TGCGCCAGCAGCTCCCAAGGACTCCTTAGCAATGAGCAGTTCTTC
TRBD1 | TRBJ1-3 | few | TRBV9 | CASSSNFDRASGNTIYF | TGTGCCAGCAGCTCCAACTTTGACAGGGCGTCCGGAAACACCATATATTTT
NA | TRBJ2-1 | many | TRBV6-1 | CASSGNRRGSYNEQFF | TGTGCCAGCAGTGGAAACCGAAGGGGCTCCTACAATGAGCAGTTCTTC
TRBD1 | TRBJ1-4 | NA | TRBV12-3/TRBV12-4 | CASSRDRGNEKLFF | TGTGCCAGCAGTCGGGACAGGGGAAACGAAAAACTGTTTTTT
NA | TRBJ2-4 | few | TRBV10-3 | CAISQNTAENIQYF | TGTGCCATCAGTCAAAACACGGCAGAAAACATTCAGTACTTC